This TCR beta chain was sequenced for a study of vaccination and CD4 T cells after COVID-19 (dated by TCRdb to between 2021 and 2024). Study-level background: Six males and four females were included in the convalescent cohort, with two Hispanic individuals, seven Caucasians, two Asians and one multiracial person represented. Post-vaccine blood samples were taken a median of approximately 70 days after the second vaccine dose, with a range of roughly 13 to 250 days. Post-COVID blood samples were collected from convalescent patients a median of around 100 days after diagnosis, with a range of about 35 to 180 days. Participants received two doses of either the Pfizer-BioNTech BNT162b2 vaccine (n=8) or the Moderna mRNA-1273 vaccine (n=2). Control cultures received a CEFX viral epitope pool as the positive control, an HIV-1 Nef peptide pool as the negative control, or no peptide. At the TCR clonotype level, an earlier paper using these donors assessed memory CD4+ T cell crossreactivity between SARS-CoV-2 and common cold coronavirus spike proteins. For stimulating the cultures, overlapping spike peptide pools were used, derived from SARS-CoV-2 as well as from the common cold coronaviruses HCoV-NL63, HCoV-OC43 and HCoV-229E. In more than eight COVID-19 convalescent patients and a handful of infection-naive healthy vaccine recipients, researchers compared the spike-specific CD4+ TCR repertoire from before mRNA vaccination with the repertoire from after.

Libraries were prepared through PCR. DNA from cultured CD4+ T cells was subjected to TCR sequencing with the Oncomine TCR Beta short-read assay at the Johns Hopkins FTIC core. The QIAamp micro DNA kit was used to extract genomic DNA from the cultured CD4+ T cells. Oncomine TCR Beta libraries from cultured CD4+ T cells were pooled with unique dual indexes and sequenced on an Illumina iSeq 100. The paper's data handling went like this. Non-productive sequences were filtered out, and CDR3s that did not start with C, did not end with F or W, or were shorter than 7 amino acids were discarded. The MANAFEST web application was used to identify antigen-specific clonotypes by comparing peptide-stimulated wells against reference wells and other culture wells. Positive clones required FDR below 0.05, an odds ratio above 5, and productive frequency above 0.1% in at least two of three replicate wells. A clonotype was classed as cross-reactive if the clonotype showed significant expansion both in SARS-CoV-2 spike wells and in at least one common cold coronavirus spike condition. CDR3 homology was assessed with Levenshtein distances (stringdist) and unrooted phylogenetic trees (ape) in R version 3.6.1. TCRdb redid the processing of the public reads, applying fastp at Q25 and MiXCR, and retained in-frame beta chains. Entries are consolidated by CDR3 protein sequence, retaining the most common genes and DNA. The V and J calls follow TCRdb's processing rather than the paper's. Counted in this sample were some 9,700 distinct CDR3 sequences; around 59% of them appeared once. The ten biggest clones cover 24% of the sample.

Here is what the overall study found, with its caveats: Nearly all vaccine-specific clones in convalescent patients (304 of 307) were mono-reactive for SARS-CoV-2 spike rather than cross-reactive with common cold coronaviruses. In convalescent patients, a median roughly 86% of post-vaccine SARS-CoV-2-reactive clones were detected only after vaccination, suggesting vaccine-specific priming. Only a relatively small number of convalescent patients were included in the study, and early timepoints following natural infection were not analyzed. The median count of SARS-CoV-2-reactive clonotypes went up from under 25 after infection to approximately 40 after vaccination, although the change was not significant.

A remark on this clonotype: The specificity of this receptor is unknown. The record has no base qualities; no much larger clone is one base away.

This specimen's treatment or condition label, interpreted: 10-day PBMC culture with coronavirus spike peptide pools or control peptides (ViraFEST assay). CD4+ T cells from unexposed donors were collected before the COVID-19 pandemic (2011-2018). The study used the ViraFEST assay, which expanded antigen-specific T cells with peptide pools and then identified expanded clonotypes by TCR sequencing. Over 1.5 million PBMCs per well were cultured in IMDM with roughly 5% human AB serum and roughly 9.3 IU/ml IL-2, plus 10 ug/ml peptide pools. Half of the culture medium was replaced with fresh IL-2-containing medium on days 3 and 7. After 10 to 11 days of culture, CD4+ T cells were isolated by negative selection with the EasySep CD4+ T cell isolation kit. As far as cell numbers permitted, CD4+ T cells from unexposed donors were tested for reactivity against SARS-CoV-2 S and N as well as four spike pools from common cold coronaviruses. Ficoll-Paque Plus gradient centrifugation was used to isolate PBMCs from whole blood, and the isolated PBMCs were then either used fresh or cryopreserved at -140C. In general, triplicate wells were set up for every culture condition. Leukapheresis product for the unexposed donors was bought commercially.

Clipping removes 6 bases from V and 0 bases from J, with 11 as the unmatched junction base count. CDR1 and CDR2 were assigned from the germline V gene (reference sequence) as DFQATT and SNEGSKA. The CDR3 covers 17 residues, taking in both the cysteine and the phenylalanine. The read is trimmed to its CDR3 DNA, 51 bases read in frame from base 1. The source is a human donor in good health. Sequences were obtained from CD4+ T cells from blood, cultured in vitro. Recombination connected TRBV20-1 to TRBJ1-3, with 10 central nucleotides matching TRBD1. The CDR3 amino acid sequence is: CSAQDRGLMSSGNTIYF. The nucleotide sequence reads as follows: TGCAGTGCCCAGGACAGGGGGTTGATGAGCTCTGGAAACACCATATATTTT.